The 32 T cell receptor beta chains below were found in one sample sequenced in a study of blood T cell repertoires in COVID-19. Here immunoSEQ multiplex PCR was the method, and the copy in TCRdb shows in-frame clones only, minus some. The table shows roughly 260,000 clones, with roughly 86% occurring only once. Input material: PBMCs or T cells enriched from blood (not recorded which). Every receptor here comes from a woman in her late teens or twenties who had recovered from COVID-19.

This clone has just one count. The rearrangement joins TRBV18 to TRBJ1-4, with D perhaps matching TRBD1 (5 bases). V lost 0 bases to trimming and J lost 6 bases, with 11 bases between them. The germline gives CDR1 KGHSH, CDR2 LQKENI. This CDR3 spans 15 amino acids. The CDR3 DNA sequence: TGTGCCAGCTCACCACCCCAGGGTCGGTATGAAAAACTGTTTTTT. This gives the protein CASSPPQGRYEKLFF.

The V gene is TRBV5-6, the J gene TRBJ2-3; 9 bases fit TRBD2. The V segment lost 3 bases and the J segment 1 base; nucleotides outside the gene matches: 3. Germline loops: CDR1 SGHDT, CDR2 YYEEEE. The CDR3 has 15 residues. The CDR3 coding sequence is TGTGCCAGCAGCTGGGAGCGGGGGGGCACAGATACGCAGTATTTT. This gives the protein CASSWERGGTDTQYF.

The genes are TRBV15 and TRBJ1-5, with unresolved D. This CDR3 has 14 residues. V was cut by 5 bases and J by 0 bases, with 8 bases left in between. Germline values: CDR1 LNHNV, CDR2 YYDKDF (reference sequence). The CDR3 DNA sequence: TGTGCCACCAGCTCCAGGAATAGCAATCAGCCCCAGCATTTT. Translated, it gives CATSSRNSNQPQHF. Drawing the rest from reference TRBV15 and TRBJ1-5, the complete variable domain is DAMVIQNPRYQVTQFGKPVTLSCSQTLNHNVMYWYQQKSSQAPKLLFHYYDKDFNNEADTPDNFQSRRPNTSFCFLDIRSPGLGDTAMYLCATSSRNSNQPQHFGDGTRLSIL.

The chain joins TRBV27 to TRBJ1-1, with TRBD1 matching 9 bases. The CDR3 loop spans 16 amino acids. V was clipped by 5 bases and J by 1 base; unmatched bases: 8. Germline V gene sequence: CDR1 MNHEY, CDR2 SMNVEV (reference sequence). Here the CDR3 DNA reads TGTGCCAGCAGTCTTCCACCGGGACAGGGGAACACTGAAGCTTTCTTT. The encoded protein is CASSLPPGQGNTEAFF.

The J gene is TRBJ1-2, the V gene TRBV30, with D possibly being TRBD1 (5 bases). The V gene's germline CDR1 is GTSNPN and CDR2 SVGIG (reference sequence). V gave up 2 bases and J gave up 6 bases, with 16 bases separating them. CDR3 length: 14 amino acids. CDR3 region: CAWSRQPPGDGYTF. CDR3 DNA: TGTGCCTGGAGTAGACAGCCACCTGGGGATGGCTACACCTTC. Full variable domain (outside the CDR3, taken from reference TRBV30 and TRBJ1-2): SQTIHQWPATLVQPVGSPLSLECTVEGTSNPNLYWYRQAAGRGLQLLFYSVGIGQISSEVPQNLSASRPQDRQFILSSKKLLLSDSGFYLCAWSRQPPGDGYTFGSGTRLTVV.

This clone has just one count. The CDR3 protein is CASSHPDRGVNEQFF. Here the CDR3 DNA reads TGTGCCAGCAGCCACCCGGACAGGGGGGTAAATGAGCAGTTCTTC. The chain combines TRBV7-9 with TRBJ2-1, with 10 positions matching TRBD1. With 5 bases clipped from V and 7 bases from J, the junction kept 8 bases outside the gene matches. Germline loops: CDR1 SEHNR, CDR2 FQNEAQ (reference sequence). This CDR3 is 15 amino acids long.

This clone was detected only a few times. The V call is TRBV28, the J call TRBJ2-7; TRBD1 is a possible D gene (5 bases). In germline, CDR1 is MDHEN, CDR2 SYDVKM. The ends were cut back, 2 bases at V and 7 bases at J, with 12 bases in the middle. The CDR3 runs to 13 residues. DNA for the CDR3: TGTGCCAGCAGTTTAAGGCCCGCAGGGGAGCAGTACTTC. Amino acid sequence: CASSLRPAGEQYF.

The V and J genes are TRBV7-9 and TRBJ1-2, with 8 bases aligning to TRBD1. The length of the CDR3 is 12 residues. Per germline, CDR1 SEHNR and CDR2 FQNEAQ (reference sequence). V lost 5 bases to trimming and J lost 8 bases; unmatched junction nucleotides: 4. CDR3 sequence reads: CASSTTGVGYTF. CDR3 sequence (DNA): TGTGCCAGCAGCACGACAGGGGTCGGCTACACCTTC.

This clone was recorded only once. CDR3 nucleotide sequence: TGTGCCAGCAGCTCCAGGACAGGTGGGGGCACTGAAGCTTTCTTT. Residues: CASSSRTGGGTEAFF. The chain links TRBV7-8 to TRBJ1-1; 7 bases align to TRBD1. This CDR3 comprises 15 residues. V lost 4 bases, J lost 4 bases, and 9 bases stayed unmatched. CDR1 and CDR2 from the germline V gene are SGHVS and FQNEAQ.

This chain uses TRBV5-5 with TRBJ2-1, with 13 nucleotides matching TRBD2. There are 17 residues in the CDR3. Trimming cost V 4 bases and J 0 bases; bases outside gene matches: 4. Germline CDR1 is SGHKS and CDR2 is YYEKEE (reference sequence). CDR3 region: CASSTLAGGPSYNEQFF. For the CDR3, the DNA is TGTGCCAGCAGCACACTAGCGGGAGGGCCCTCCTACAATGAGCAGTTCTTC.

The CDR3 region is CASSEYQTGGSKNIQYF. CDR3 nucleotides: TGTGCCAGCAGTGAATATCAGACAGGGGGCTCCAAAAACATTCAGTACTTC. The chain carries TRBV25-1 and TRBJ2-4, with 10 bases aligning to TRBD1. V trimming: 0 bases; J trimming: 2 bases; junction bases outside the gene matches: 4. Germline CDR1 reads MGHDK; CDR2 reads SYGVNS. This CDR3 spans 17 amino acids.

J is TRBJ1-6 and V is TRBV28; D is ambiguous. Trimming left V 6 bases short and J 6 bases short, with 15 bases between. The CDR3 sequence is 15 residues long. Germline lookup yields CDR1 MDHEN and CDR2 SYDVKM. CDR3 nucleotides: TGTGCCAGCAGATTACCAGGATTAGGTAATTCACCCCTCCACTTT. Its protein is CASRLPGLGNSPLHF.

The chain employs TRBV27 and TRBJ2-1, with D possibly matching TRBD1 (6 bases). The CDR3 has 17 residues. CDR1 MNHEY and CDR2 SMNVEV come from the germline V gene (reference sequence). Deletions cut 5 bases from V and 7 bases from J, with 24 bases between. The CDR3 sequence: CASSTLQGQGWFNEQFF. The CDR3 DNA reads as TGTGCCAGCAGTACACTCCAAGGGCAGGGGTGGTTTAATGAGCAGTTCTTC.

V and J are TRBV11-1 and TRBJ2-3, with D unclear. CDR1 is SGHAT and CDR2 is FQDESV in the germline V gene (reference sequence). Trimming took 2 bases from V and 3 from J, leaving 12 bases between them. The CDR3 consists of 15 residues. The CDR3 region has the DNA TGTGCCAGCAGCTTATTCCCCCCGTCTACAGATACGCAGTATTTT. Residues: CASSLFPPSTDTQYF.

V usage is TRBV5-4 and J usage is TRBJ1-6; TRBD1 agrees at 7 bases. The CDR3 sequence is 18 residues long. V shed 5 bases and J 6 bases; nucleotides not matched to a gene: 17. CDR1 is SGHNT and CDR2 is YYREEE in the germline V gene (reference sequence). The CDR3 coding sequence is TGTGCCAGCAGTGGGAATCGAGGGGAAAGGGGGCTTAATTCACCCCTCCACTTT. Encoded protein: CASSGNRGERGLNSPLHF.

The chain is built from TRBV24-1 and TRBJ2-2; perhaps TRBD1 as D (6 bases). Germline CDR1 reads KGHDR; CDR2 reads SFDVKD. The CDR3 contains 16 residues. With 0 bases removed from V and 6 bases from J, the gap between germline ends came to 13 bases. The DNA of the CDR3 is TGTGCCACCAGTGATTTGCTACAGGGTAACGCCGGGGAGCTGTTTTTT. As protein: CATSDLLQGNAGELFF.

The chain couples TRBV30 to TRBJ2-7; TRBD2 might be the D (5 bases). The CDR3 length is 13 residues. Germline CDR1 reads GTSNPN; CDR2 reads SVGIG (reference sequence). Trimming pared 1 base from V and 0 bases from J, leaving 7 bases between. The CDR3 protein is CAWSEGGSYEQYF. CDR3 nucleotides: TGTGCCTGGAGTGAAGGAGGCTCCTACGAGCAGTACTTC.

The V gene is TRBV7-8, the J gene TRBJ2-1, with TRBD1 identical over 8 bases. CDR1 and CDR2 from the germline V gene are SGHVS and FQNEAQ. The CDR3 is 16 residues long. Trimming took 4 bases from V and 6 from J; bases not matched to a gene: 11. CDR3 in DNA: TGTGCCAGCAGCTCTCCCCTGGGACAGGCCCTCAATGAGCAGTTCTTC. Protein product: CASSSPLGQALNEQFF.

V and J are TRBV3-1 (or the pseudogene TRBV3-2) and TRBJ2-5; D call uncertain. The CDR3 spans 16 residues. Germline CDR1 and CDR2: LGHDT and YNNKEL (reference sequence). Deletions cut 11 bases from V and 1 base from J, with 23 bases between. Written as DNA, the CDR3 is TGTGCCTCAAGCCAGGCCCTCCGCGAAACCCAAGAGACCCAGTACTTC. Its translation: CASSQALRETQETQYF.

CDR3 sequence (DNA): TGTGCCAGCAGTGAAGCGCGAACGTCCTACGAGCAGTACTTC. The encoded protein is CASSEARTSYEQYF. The chain carries TRBV2 and TRBJ2-7, with no clear D. V was cut by 0 bases and J by 1 base, with 7 bases left in between. CDR1 is SNHLY and CDR2 is FYNNEI in the germline V gene. CDR3 length: 14 residues.

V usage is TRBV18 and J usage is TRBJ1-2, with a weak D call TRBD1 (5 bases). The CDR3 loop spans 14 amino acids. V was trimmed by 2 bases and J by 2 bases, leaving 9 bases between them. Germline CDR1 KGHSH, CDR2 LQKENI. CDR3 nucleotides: TGTGCCAGCTCACCAGGGCAGGGCAACTATGGCTACACCTTC. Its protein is CASSPGQGNYGYTF.

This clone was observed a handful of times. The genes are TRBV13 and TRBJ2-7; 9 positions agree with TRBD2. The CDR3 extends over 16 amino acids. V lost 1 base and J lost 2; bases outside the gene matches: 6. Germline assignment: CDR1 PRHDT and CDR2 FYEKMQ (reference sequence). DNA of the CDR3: TGTGCCAGCAGCTTAGATGCTAGCGGGGTCCCCTACGAGCAGTACTTC. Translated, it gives CASSLDASGVPYEQYF.

The CDR3 DNA reads as TGTGCCAGCTCACCAGTGCGGGTAAGCTCCTACAATGAGCAGTTCTTC. Translated, it gives CASSPVRVSSYNEQFF. V usage is TRBV18 and J usage is TRBJ2-1; TRBD2 might be the D (5 bases). V was shortened by 2 bases and J by 0 bases, with 11 bases between the two germline ends. This CDR3 is 16 amino acids long. Germline CDR1 KGHSH, CDR2 LQKENI.

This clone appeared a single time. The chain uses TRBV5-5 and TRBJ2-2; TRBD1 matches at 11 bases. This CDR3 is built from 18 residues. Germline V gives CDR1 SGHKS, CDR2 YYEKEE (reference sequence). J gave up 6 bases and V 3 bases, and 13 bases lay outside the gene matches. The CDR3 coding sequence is TGTGCCAGCAGCTCGGGGACAGGGGGAGTTTTTGTGGCCGGGGAGCTGTTTTTT. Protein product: CASSSGTGGVFVAGELFF.

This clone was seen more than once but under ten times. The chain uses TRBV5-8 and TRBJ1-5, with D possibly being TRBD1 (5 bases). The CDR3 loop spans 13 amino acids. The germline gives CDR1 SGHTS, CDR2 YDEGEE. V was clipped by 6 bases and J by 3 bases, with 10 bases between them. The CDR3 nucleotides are TGTGCCAGCACCAACAGGAACAATCAGCCCCAGCATTTT. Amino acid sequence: CASTNRNNQPQHF.

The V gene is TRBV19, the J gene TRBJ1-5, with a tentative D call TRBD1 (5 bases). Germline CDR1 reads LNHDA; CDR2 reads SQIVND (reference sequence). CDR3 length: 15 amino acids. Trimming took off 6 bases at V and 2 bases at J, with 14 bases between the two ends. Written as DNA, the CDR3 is TGTGCCAGTAGCATTTATTTAGGGGGCAATCAGCCCCAGCATTTT. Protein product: CASSIYLGGNQPQHF.

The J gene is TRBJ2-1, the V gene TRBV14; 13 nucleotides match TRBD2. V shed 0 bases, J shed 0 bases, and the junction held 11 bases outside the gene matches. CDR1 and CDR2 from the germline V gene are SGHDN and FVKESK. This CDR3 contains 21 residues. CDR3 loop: CASSQDYPGLAGLFSYNEQFF. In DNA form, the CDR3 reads TGTGCCAGCAGCCAAGATTACCCGGGACTAGCGGGGTTATTCTCCTACAATGAGCAGTTCTTC.

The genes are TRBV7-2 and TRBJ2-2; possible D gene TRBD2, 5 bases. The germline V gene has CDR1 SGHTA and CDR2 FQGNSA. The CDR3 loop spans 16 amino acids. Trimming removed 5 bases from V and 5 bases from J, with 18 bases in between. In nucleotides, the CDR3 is TGTGCCAGCAGCCTCGACTACTCCCCGGGAACCGGGGAGCTGTTTTTT. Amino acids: CASSLDYSPGTGELFF.

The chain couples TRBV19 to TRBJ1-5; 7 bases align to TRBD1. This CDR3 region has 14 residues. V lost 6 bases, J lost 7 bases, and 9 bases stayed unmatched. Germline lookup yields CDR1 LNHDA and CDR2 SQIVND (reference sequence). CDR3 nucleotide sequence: TGTGCCAGTAGCCCGACAGGGCGGGGACAGCCCCAGCATTTT. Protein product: CASSPTGRGQPQHF.

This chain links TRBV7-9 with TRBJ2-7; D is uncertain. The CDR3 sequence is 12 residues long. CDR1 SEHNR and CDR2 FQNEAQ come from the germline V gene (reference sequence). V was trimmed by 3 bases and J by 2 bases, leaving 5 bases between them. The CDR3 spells CASSLQAYEQYF. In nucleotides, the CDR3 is TGTGCCAGCAGCTTGCAGGCCTACGAGCAGTACTTC.

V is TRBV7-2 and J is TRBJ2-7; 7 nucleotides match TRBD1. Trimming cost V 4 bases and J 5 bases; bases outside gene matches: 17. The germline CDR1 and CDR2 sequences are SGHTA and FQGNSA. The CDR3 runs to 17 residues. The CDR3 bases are TGTGCCAGCAGCTCAAGTTTCCGTGAAGGGGGCCAGCACGAGCAGTACTTC. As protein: CASSSSFREGGQHEQYF.

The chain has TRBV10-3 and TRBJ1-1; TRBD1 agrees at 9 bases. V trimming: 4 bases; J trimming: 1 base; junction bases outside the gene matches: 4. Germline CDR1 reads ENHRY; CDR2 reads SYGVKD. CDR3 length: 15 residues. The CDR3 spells CAISGQGVPNTEAFF. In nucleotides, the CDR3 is TGTGCCATCAGTGGACAGGGGGTACCGAACACTGAAGCTTTCTTT.